This TCR beta chain stems from a study of T cells in Graves' hyperthyroidism and ophthalmopathy. Regions amplified from RNA transcripts were the TCR beta CDR3 regions. First-round RT-PCR of the TCR CDR3 relied on the HTBI primer set. Using its own MiXCR run on the multiplex PCR reads, TCRdb lists one record per CDR3 protein. Of hundreds of thousands of distinct CDR3 sequences detected, over 35% appear once; the ten largest clones hold 7% to 10%. This CDR3 has 15 residues. The germline gives CDR1 MNHNS, CDR2 SASEGT. Trimming removed 1 base from V and 2 bases from J, with 9 bases in between. Sequenced: blood. The clonotype comes from a man aged 18 to 29 with Graves' hyperthyroidism. The chain recombines TRBV6-1 with TRBJ1-3; D is undetermined. CDR3 sequence reads: CASSEDRGAGNTIYF. CDR3 nucleotide sequence: TGTGCCAGCAGTGAAGACCGGGGTGCTGGAAACACCATATATTTT.